The clone carrying this T cell receptor (beta chain) was seen many times. Its specificity is unknown. Source study methods: The study's classifier, a distant-metastasis tool for papillary thyroid cancer, was built using CDR3 differences across clinicopathological groups. TCRdb re-processed the PCR reads through MiXCR. The authors' filters were not applied to this entry. The sample carries some 84,000 clones, 8.6% recorded once. These data originate in a study of metastatic and nonmetastatic thyroid tumors. On the study more broadly: A comparison of repertoires was made across blood and tumor or nodule tissue from malignant and benign thyroid patients. Study-level results: Malignant thyroid tumors reportedly had TCR beta diversity that was significantly higher than in benign nodules, in blood and tumor.

Patients had received no treatment of any kind before thyroid surgery. Deletions cut 5 bases from V and 3 bases from J, with 5 bases between. CDR1 and CDR2 (germline): SEHNR, FQNEAQ (reference sequence). CDR3 length: 11 amino acids. The clonotype originates from a female donor with papillary thyroid cancer or a benign thyroid nodule (not recorded which). Some clones in this sample may be carry-over from other donors' samples. Sequencing used blood. The chain uses TRBV7-9 and TRBJ2-7, with D uncertain. CDR3 loop: CASSEVYEQYF. The CDR3 coding sequence is TGTGCCAGCAGCGAAGTCTACGAGCAGTACTTC.